The entry that follows covers one TCR beta chain sequence. Its cognate antigen is unknown. The CDR3 spans 17 residues. Germline V gene sequence: CDR1 WSHSY, CDR2 SAAADI. V dropped 0 bases and J dropped 3 bases, with 16 bases sitting between them. The data stem from a study of T-cell reconstitution after alpha-beta-depleted transplantation in children. Overall study results and limits: Expanded graft clones numbering several hundred reportedly gave rise to alpha-beta T cells about two months after transplant. Some patients showed high day-60 TCRbeta diversity, which derived from surviving recipient T cells and thymic progenitors. A year had passed since transplant, and T-cell counts and diversity by then came mostly from newly produced T cells.

Unique molecular identifiers featured in how the TCRbeta library was prepared. TCRdb passed the PCR reads through MiXCR, listing each CDR3 protein once. The data contain about 980,000 distinct CDR3 sequences, about 26% of them seen just once; the ten biggest clones take up over 25%. The J gene is TRBJ2-3, the V gene TRBV10-2; D may be TRBD1 (5 bases). This sequence was found in a boy in the first two years of life who had a stem cell transplant for SCID, so the T cells may come from the graft donor. The sequencing used PBMCs, mostly from graft donor cells, collected 360 days after TCRalphabeta/CD19-depleted stem cell transplant. The CDR3 loop is CASSESRVSVGTDTQYF. The CDR3, as DNA: TGCGCCAGCAGTGAGTCCAGGGTCTCGGTAGGGACAGATACGCAGTATTTT.